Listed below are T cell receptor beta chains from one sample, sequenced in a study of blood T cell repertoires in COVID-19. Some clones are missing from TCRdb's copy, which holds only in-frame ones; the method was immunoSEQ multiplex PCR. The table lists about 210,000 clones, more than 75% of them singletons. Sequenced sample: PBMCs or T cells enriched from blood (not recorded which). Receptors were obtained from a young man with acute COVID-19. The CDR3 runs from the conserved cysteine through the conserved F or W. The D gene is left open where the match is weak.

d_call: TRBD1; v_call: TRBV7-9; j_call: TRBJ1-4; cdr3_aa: CATGQDGEKLFF
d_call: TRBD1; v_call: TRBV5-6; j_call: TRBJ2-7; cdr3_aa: CASSPDRGLWEQYF
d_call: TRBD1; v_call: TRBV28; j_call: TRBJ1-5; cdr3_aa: CASSFGTGGNQPQHF
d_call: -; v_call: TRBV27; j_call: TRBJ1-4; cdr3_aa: CASSYDRRAEKLFF
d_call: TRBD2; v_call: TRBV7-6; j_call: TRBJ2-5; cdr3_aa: CASSPLQRGKETQYF
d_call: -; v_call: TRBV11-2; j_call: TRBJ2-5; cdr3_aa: CASSLKSGNRPPQYF
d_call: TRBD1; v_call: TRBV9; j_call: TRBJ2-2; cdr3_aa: CASSPQGAGGTGELFF
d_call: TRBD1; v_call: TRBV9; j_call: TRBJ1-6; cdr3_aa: CASSPGQANSPLHF
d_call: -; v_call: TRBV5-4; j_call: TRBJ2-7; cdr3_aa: CASTPSGTLYEQYF
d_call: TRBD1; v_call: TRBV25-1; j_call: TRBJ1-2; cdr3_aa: CASSKTGGTYGYTF
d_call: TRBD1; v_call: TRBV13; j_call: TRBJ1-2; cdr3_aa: CASRSGTVYGYTF
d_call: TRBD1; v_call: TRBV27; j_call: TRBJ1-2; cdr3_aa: CASSFVEGAQDGYTF
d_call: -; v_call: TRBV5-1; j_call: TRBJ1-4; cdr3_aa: CASSLAGVNEKLFF
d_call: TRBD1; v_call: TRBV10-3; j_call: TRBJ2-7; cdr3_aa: CAIRGTGGRYEQYF
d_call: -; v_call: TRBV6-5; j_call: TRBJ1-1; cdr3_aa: CASSYRGEGTEAFF
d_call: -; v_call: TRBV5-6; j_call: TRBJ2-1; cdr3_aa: CASSNLLGDISYNEQFF
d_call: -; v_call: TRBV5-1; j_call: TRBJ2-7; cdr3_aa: CASSPDNYEQYF
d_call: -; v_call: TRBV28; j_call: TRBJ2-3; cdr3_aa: CASSLSGPSPKQYF
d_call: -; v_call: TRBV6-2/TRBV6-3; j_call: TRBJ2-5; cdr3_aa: CASSLGLARETQYF
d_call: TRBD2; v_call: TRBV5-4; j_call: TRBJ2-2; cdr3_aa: CASRPTSGGANGELFF
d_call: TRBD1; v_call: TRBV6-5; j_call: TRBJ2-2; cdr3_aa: CASSSRQGAWSGELFF
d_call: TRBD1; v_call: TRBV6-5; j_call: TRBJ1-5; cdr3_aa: CASRVGQGADQPQHF
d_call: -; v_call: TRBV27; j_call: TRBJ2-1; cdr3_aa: CASSPSPDRLYNEQFF
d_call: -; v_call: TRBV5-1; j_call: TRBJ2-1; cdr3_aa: CASSLAAGINEQFF
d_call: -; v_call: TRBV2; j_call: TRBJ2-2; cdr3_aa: CASGRGSNTGELFF
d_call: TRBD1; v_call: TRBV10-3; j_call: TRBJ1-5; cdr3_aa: CAISDPGQGARNQPQHF
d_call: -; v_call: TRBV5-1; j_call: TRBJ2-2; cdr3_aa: CASSPVGLAGTGELFF